The entry below gives a single T cell receptor beta chain sequence along with its context. The V and J ends lost 5 bases and 4 bases, in that order; junction bases with no gene match: 6. CDR3 length equals 15 residues. CDR1 and CDR2 (germline): LNHNV, YYDKDF (reference sequence). These data are taken from a study of T cell changes during pregnancy in multiple sclerosis. Clones were read by immunoSEQ multiplex PCR, and TCRdb kept only the in-frame ones, dropping some. Altogether roughly 88,000 clones are present, 80% to 95% being singletons, with the ten largest covering about 1.5%. The source material was peripheral blood, sampled in the first trimester of pregnancy. The clonotype was recovered from a female donor with multiple sclerosis, enrolled in a pregnancy study. The J gene is TRBJ2-2, the V gene TRBV15; 8 bases fit TRBD1. The CDR3 spells CATSPGQGPTGELFF. The DNA of the CDR3 is TGTGCCACCAGCCCCGGACAGGGACCCACCGGGGAGCTGTTTTTT.